This TCR beta chain was identified during a study of radiotherapy plus CTLA-4 blockade in lung cancer. General study findings and limits: TCR clones of tumor origin grew in blood after radiotherapy plus ipilimumab.

The V gene lost 6 bases and the J gene lost 1 base, with 7 bases spanning the gap. The CDR3 loop spans 13 amino acids. Germline loops: CDR1 MNHEY, CDR2 SVGAGI. As to this clone: No antigen is known for it.

Assay used: immunoSEQ multiplex PCR; TCRdb lists only in-frame clones, some missing. The sample holds more than 40,000 clones, about two thirds seen once. It was focal radiation plus CTLA-4 blockade with ipilimumab that patients with chemo-refractory metastatic non-small-cell lung cancer received. The V and J genes are TRBV6-5 and TRBJ1-5; D is unresolved. Sequencing used peripheral blood, obtained from a patient treated with radiotherapy plus ipilimumab. This clonotype was sampled from a human donor with non-small cell lung cancer who had a partial response to radiotherapy plus ipilimumab. The CDR3 DNA sequence: TGTGCCAGCAGCATCATGAGCAATCAGCCCCAGCATTTT. Protein product: CASSIMSNQPQHF.